The next 23 T cell receptor beta chains were all read from a single sample in a study of blood T cells in healthy people across ages. A J-beta primer mix and a sample-barcoded 5' primer were used in a second PCR of about 6 to 12 cycles. One entry per CDR3 protein, called by TCRdb with MiXCR from the 5' RACE reads. The sample lists about 780,000 distinct CDR3 sequences, more than 25% occurring once. This same sample was also part of a study on T cells of mothers and their children.

Sequenced input: blood. These receptors were taken from a boy between 10 and 17 years old in good health.

The table lists this clonotype with a few counts. The chain combines TRBV6-1 with TRBJ2-7; D is perhaps TRBD1 (5 bases). V dropped 11 bases and J dropped 0 bases, with 11 bases sitting between them. From germline, CDR1 is MNHNS and CDR2 SASEGT. The CDR3 has 12 amino acids. CDR3 sequence reads: CAAQDLSYEQYF. Written as DNA, the CDR3 is TGTGCCGCACAGGATCTCTCCTACGAGCAGTACTTC.

The chain carries TRBV6-4 and TRBJ1-2; TRBD1 is a possible D gene (5 bases). The CDR3 contains 15 residues. Germline assignment: CDR1 MRHNA and CDR2 SNTAGT. Trimming took 3 bases from V and 4 from J, leaving 15 bases between them. The CDR3 DNA reads TGTGCCAGCAGTGAAGGAACAGGATCCGGCTATGGCTACACCTTC. It encodes CASSEGTGSGYGYTF.

This clonotype was counted a few times. The V gene is TRBV7-2, the J gene TRBJ2-1, with 11 bases fitting TRBD1. CDR1 is SGHTA, CDR2 FQGNSA, per germline. V gave up 3 bases and J gave up 8 bases; unmatched junction bases: 6. This CDR3 comprises 15 residues. In DNA, the CDR3 is TGTGCCAGCAGCTTCTCGGGACAGGGGGTATATGAGCAGTTCTTC. It specifies CASSFSGQGVYEQFF.

A word on this clonotype: The junction departs from germline at one end; a sequencing error may be responsible. The rearrangement links TRBV18 to TRBJ2-5; perhaps TRBD2 as D (6 bases). Judging by the DNA end, TRBJ2-1 fits better; the J call may be wrong. Looked up from germline, CDR1 is KGHSH and CDR2 is LQKENI. CDR3 size: 14 residues. The CDR3 coding sequence is TGTGCCAGCTCATCACCGCGGGACTGGAATGAGCAGTTCTTC. Amino acid sequence: CASSSPRDWNEQFF.

This clonotype was counted between two and nine times. The CDR3 nucleotides read TGTGCCAGCAGCACCGGGACCCGGTTCACTGAAGCTTTCTTT. Encoded protein: CASSTGTRFTEAFF. The rearrangement links TRBV7-9 to TRBJ1-1; D is perhaps TRBD1 (5 bases). Trimming stripped 5 bases from V and 4 bases from J, with 14 bases between. Per germline, CDR1 SEHNR and CDR2 FQNEAQ (reference sequence). CDR3 length equals 14 residues.

This clonotype has more than one count but fewer than ten. The rearrangement links TRBV13 to TRBJ2-7; TRBD1 aligns across 10 bases. In germline, CDR1 is PRHDT, CDR2 FYEKMQ (reference sequence). This CDR3 has 15 amino acids. V lost 5 bases to trimming and J lost 7 bases; unmatched junction nucleotides: 11. The CDR3 sequence is CASSARDRGRREQYF. CDR3 sequence (DNA): TGTGCCAGCAGCGCCCGGGACAGGGGAAGGAGGGAGCAGTACTTC.

J is TRBJ2-1 and V is TRBV15; D gene ambiguous. In germline, CDR1 is LNHNV, CDR2 YYDKDF (reference sequence). The CDR3 runs to 16 residues. Trimming left V 0 bases short and J 4 bases short, with 13 bases between. Here the CDR3 reads CATSRDPPVAYNEQFF. CDR3 DNA sequence: TGTGCCACCAGCAGAGATCCCCCAGTGGCGTACAATGAGCAGTTCTTC.

This clonotype was recorded a few times. J is TRBJ2-1 and V is TRBV7-9; perhaps TRBD2 as D (6 bases). The CDR3 extends over 14 amino acids. V was trimmed by 1 base and J by 6 bases, leaving 10 bases between them. Germline CDR1 reads SEHNR; CDR2 reads FQNEAQ (reference sequence). CDR3: CASSLVLAVNEQFF. CDR3 nucleotide sequence: TGTGCCAGCAGCTTAGTGTTAGCGGTCAATGAGCAGTTCTTC. Based on the CDR3 plus reference TRBV7-9 and TRBJ2-1, the full variable domain is DTGVSQNPRHKITKRGQNVTFRCDPISEHNRLYWYRQTLGQGPEFLTYFQNEAQLEKSRLLSDRFSAERPKGSFSTLEIQRTEQGDSAMYLCASSLVLAVNEQFFGPGTRLTVL.

This chain connects TRBV5-5 to TRBJ2-1; D is perhaps TRBD1 or TRBD2 (5 bases each). The J call may be in error: the DNA end matches TRBJ2-5 better. CDR1 and CDR2 (germline): SGHKS, YYEKEE (reference sequence). The CDR3 runs 14 residues. The DNA of the CDR3 is TGTGCCAGCAGCTTGAGGGACGTCGGGGAGACCCAGTACTTC. The encoded protein is CASSLRDVGETQYF.

About this clonotype itself: At one boundary the junction diverges from the germline segment, which might be a read error. The CDR3 DNA follows: TGTGCCAACAGCTTGGTGGGGCTGGGTAATTCACCCCTCCACTTT. The encoded protein is CANSLVGLGNSPLHF. The V gene is TRBV5-5, the J gene TRBJ1-6, with a possible D match to TRBD1 (5 bases). This CDR3 is built from 15 residues. CDR1 is SGHKS and CDR2 is YYEKEE in the germline V gene (reference sequence).

This clonotype has just one count. J is TRBJ2-5 and V is TRBV6-6; 8 bases map to TRBD1. V trimming: 7 bases; J trimming: 1 base; junction bases outside the gene matches: 11. Germline CDR1 MNHNY, CDR2 SVGAGI (reference sequence). The CDR3 runs 16 residues. CDR3 sequence reads: CASTINRDRSQETQYF. CDR3 nucleotide sequence: TGTGCCAGCACCATAAACCGGGACAGGTCCCAAGAGACCCAGTACTTC.

V and J are TRBV10-3 and TRBJ1-2; 9 positions agree with TRBD1. Germline V gene data show CDR1 as ENHRY and CDR2 as SYGVKD. The CDR3 is 14 residues long. V trimming: 2 bases; J trimming: 6 bases; junction bases outside the gene matches: 4. The CDR3: CAISETGGTHGYTF. In DNA, the CDR3 is TGTGCCATCAGTGAGACAGGGGGCACCCATGGCTACACCTTC.

The chain links TRBV12-3 or TRBV12-4 to TRBJ1-3; D gene ambiguous. The ends were cut back, 6 bases at V and 3 bases at J, with 6 bases in the middle. The CDR3 is 12 amino acids. The CDR3 sequence is CASRRGGNTIYF. As DNA, the CDR3 is TGTGCCAGCAGGCGGGGTGGAAACACCATATATTTT.

A remark on this clonotype: A junction end diverges from the germline sequence, so it may reflect a read error. V gene TRBV4-1 combines with J gene TRBJ2-5, with 7 positions matching TRBD1. The end of the DNA fits TRBJ2-1 better, so the J call may be wrong. Germline CDR1 and CDR2: MGHRA and YSYEKL. This CDR3 has 16 amino acids. CDR3 bases: TGCGCCAGCAGCCATCTCACCGGGACAGCTCACAAAGAGCAGTTCTTC. Protein sequence: CASSHLTGTAHKEQFF.

This chain uses TRBV29-1 with TRBJ2-5; TRBD1 or TRBD2 may be the D gene (6 bases each). The V and J ends lost 7 bases and 5 bases respectively, with 23 bases between them. The CDR3 runs 15 residues. From germline, CDR1 is SQVTM and CDR2 ANQGSEA. This chain's CDR3 is CSAGRRGIAAETQYF. In nucleotides, the CDR3 is TGCAGCGCTGGGAGAAGGGGGATAGCGGCGGAGACCCAGTACTTC. The variable domain in full, with the rest retrieved from reference TRBV29-1 and TRBJ2-5, is SAVISQKPSRDICQRGTSLTIQCQVDSQVTMMFWYRQQPGQSLTLIATANQGSEATYESGFVIDKFPISRPNLTFSTLTVSNMSPEDSSIYLCSAGRRGIAAETQYFGPGTRLLVL.

The J gene is TRBJ2-5, the V gene TRBV5-5, with 8 bases fitting TRBD1. The DNA matches TRBJ2-7 better at its end, which makes the J call doubtful. This CDR3 comprises 16 residues. Germline CDR1 is SGHKS and CDR2 is YYEKEE (reference sequence). Here the CDR3 DNA reads TGTGCCAGCAGCTTGGAAGGACAGGGCCCATCCTACGAGCAGTACTTC. Its translation is CASSLEGQGPSYEQYF.

This clonotype has more than one count but fewer than ten. This chain joins TRBV5-1 and TRBJ2-4; TRBD1 matches 9 bases. CDR3 length: 13 amino acids. Trimming took 4 bases from V and 14 from J; bases not matched to a gene: 10. Germline V gene data show CDR1 as SGHRS and CDR2 as YFSETQ. The CDR3 DNA reads TGCGCCAGCAGCCTGGCGACAGGGGGAAACGAGTACTTC. Translated, it gives CASSLATGGNEYF.

The rearrangement links TRBV7-9 to TRBJ2-7; D remains unclear. CDR1 and CDR2 (germline): SEHNR, FQNEAQ (reference sequence). The CDR3 contains 12 residues. Trimming stripped 8 bases from V and 2 bases from J, with 10 bases between. CDR3 in amino acids: CASVADPYEQYF. CDR3 nucleotide sequence: TGTGCCAGCGTCGCGGACCCCTACGAGCAGTACTTC.

The chain combines TRBV20-1 with TRBJ1-2, with TRBD1 as a possible D gene (5 bases). This CDR3 region has 16 residues. CDR1 and CDR2 from the germline V gene are DFQATT and SNEGSKA (reference sequence). Trimming stripped 0 bases from V and 0 bases from J, with 14 bases between. Written as DNA, the CDR3 is TGCAGTGCTAGAGATGTATTACGGACAACTAACTATGGCTACACCTTC. This sequence encodes CSARDVLRTTNYGYTF.

V usage is TRBV28 and J usage is TRBJ1-2; maybe TRBD1 (5 bases). The CDR3 is 11 amino acids. The germline gives CDR1 MDHEN, CDR2 SYDVKM. The V end was cut by 5 bases, the J end by 4 bases, with 5 bases between. The CDR3 DNA is TGTGCCAGCAGTGGGGCCTATGGCTACACCTTC. It is translated as CASSGAYGYTF.

This clonotype has at least ten counts. V is TRBV7-3 and J is TRBJ2-2; possible D gene TRBD2, 7 bases. The germline V gene has CDR1 SGHTA and CDR2 FQGTGA. The CDR3 is 16 amino acids. V shed 2 bases and J shed 0 bases, with 10 bases lying between them. In DNA, the CDR3 is TGTGCCAGCAGCTTAGGCGGGGGCGCGAACACCGGGGAGCTGTTTTTT. Its protein is CASSLGGGANTGELFF.

In this sample, this clonotype turned up a few times. The V gene is TRBV5-6, the J gene TRBJ2-5, with a possible D match to TRBD1 (5 bases). Trimming took off 0 bases at V and 4 bases at J, with 16 bases between the two ends. Germline CDR1 SGHDT, CDR2 YYEEEE. There are 16 residues in the CDR3. The CDR3 loop reads CASSLEAGMERETQYF. The CDR3 DNA sequence: TGTGCCAGCAGCTTGGAGGCAGGGATGGAAAGAGAGACCCAGTACTTC. The full variable domain, with the rest looked up from reference TRBV5-6 and TRBJ2-5, is DAGVTQSPTHLIKTRGQQVTLRCSPKSGHDTVSWYQQALGQGPQFIFQYYEEEERQRGNFPDRFSGHQFPNYSSELNVNALLLGDSALYLCASSLEAGMERETQYFGPGTRLLVL.

The chain is built from TRBV4-1 and TRBJ1-4, with 7 bases that match TRBD1. V was clipped by 4 bases and J by 0 bases; unmatched bases: 2. The germline V gene has CDR1 MGHRA and CDR2 YSYEKL. The CDR3 spans 15 residues. The CDR3 DNA sequence: TGCGCCAGCAGCCGAGGGGGCCCAACTAATGAAAAACTGTTTTTT. Amino acid sequence: CASSRGGPTNEKLFF.